Below are 7 T cell receptor beta chains sequenced from a single sample in a study of immune aging and cytomegalovirus after organ transplant. These receptors' targets are unknown. Time point here: five sample-tagged time points from pre-transplant (day -1) to day 368 post-transplant, pooled. Cells were captured in microwells, and libraries were made with BD Rhapsody targeted mRNA and AbSeq chemistry. TCRdb ran MiXCR on the single-cell sequencing reads and lists one entry per CDR3 protein. The data hold roughly 23,000 distinct CDR3 sequences, with just over 35% observed a single time. Source: CMV peptide-activated CD4+ and CD8+ T cells sorted from blood, taken at five time points, pooled. Subset meaning: sorted CD8+CD137+ and CD4+CD154+ T cells after 12 to 13 h CMV IE-1 peptide stimulation. These receptors were obtained from a female donor who had a heart transplant and CMV viremia.

The sample holds a few counts of this clonotype. The chain links TRBV12-3 or TRBV12-4 to TRBJ2-7; 8 bases map to TRBD1. The CDR3 is 14 residues long. Trimming removed 5 bases from V and 2 bases from J; junction bases left unmatched: 5. The CDR3, as DNA: TGTGCCAGCAGTGAGAGACAGGGGACCTACGAGCAGTACTTC. Encoded protein: CASSERQGTYEQYF.

As to this clonotype: This likely comes from a read error, as the CDR3 has no conserved phenylalanine or tryptophan at its end. The gene calls are TRBV20-1 and TRBJ2-7, with TRBD2 as a possible D gene (5 bases). Germline V lookup: CDR1 DFQATT, CDR2 SNEGSKA (reference sequence). The CDR3 is 15 amino acids. CDR3 sequence: CRARKRTSGREEQYL. The CDR3 DNA sequence: TGCAGAGCTAGAAAACGCACTAGTGGGAGAGAGGAGCAGTACCTC.

This clonotype came up many times. The V and J genes are TRBV24-1 and TRBJ1-1; D remains ambiguous. Per germline, CDR1 KGHDR and CDR2 SFDVKD. V dropped 7 bases and J dropped 4 bases, with 9 bases sitting between them. The CDR3 spans 12 residues. The CDR3 spells CATRGLGTEAFF. DNA for the CDR3: TGTGCCACCAGGGGTTTGGGCACTGAAGCTTTCTTT.

The table lists this clonotype with many counts. The chain uses TRBV19 and TRBJ2-5; D is perhaps TRBD1 (6 bases). The CDR3 extends over 13 amino acids. The V end was cut by 4 bases, the J end by 5 bases, with 11 bases between. Germline V gene data show CDR1 as LNHDA and CDR2 as SQIVND (reference sequence). CDR3 in amino acids: CASSKGQSETQYF. In DNA form, the CDR3 reads TGTGCCAGTAGTAAAGGACAGTCGGAGACCCAGTACTTC.

This clonotype has a handful of counts. The CDR3 DNA reads TGTGCCAGCAGTCTCACAGGGCTATACGAGCAGTACTTC. Its protein is CASSLTGLYEQYF. The rearrangement uses TRBV12-3 or TRBV12-4 and TRBJ2-7; D possibly corresponds to TRBD1 (6 bases). V was pared by 5 bases and J by 4 bases, with 12 bases between. This CDR3 has 13 amino acids.

This clonotype is medium-sized in the sample. This rearrangement joins TRBV5-1 to TRBJ1-1; possible D gene TRBD1, 5 bases. Trimming took off 1 base at V and 6 bases at J, with 13 bases between the two ends. The CDR3 is made up of 14 amino acids. CDR1 and CDR2 (germline): SGHRS, YFSETQ. CDR3 residues: CASSLRAGTAEAFF. For the CDR3, the DNA is TGCGCCAGCAGCTTGCGAGCTGGGACGGCTGAAGCTTTCTTT.

This clonotype is judged medium-sized. The CDR3 sequence is CASSLLDPNQPQHF. The CDR3 bases are TGTGCCAGCAGTTTACTGGACCCCAATCAGCCCCAGCATTTT. This chain joins TRBV12-3 or TRBV12-4 and TRBJ1-5; D is unresolved. CDR3 size: 14 residues. V lost 2 bases and J 3 bases, leaving 8 bases between the germline ends.